The 11 T cell receptor beta chains below all came from one sample that was sequenced in a study of T cell repertoires in cytomegalovirus infection. The antigens of these receptors remain unknown. Each CDR3 protein is one row after TCRdb ran MiXCR on the reads. The sample gives about 46,000 distinct CDR3 sequences, 20% to 25% of which show up once; under 20% is in the top ten. Sequenced: PBMCs, sequenced either directly or after in vitro stimulation (not recorded which). These receptors all come from a human donor in good health (CMV status not recorded). Some clones in this sample may be carry-over from other donors' samples.

This clonotype came up many times. The chain links TRBV7-2 to TRBJ2-7, with 7 bases matching TRBD2. With V trimmed by 5 bases and J by 2 bases, 6 bases remained unmatched. This CDR3 comprises 14 residues. Germline loops: CDR1 SGHTA, CDR2 FQGNSA. The DNA of the CDR3 is TGTGCCAGCAGCCCGTCGGGGGGTACCTACGAGCAGTACTTC. Translation gives CASSPSGGTYEQYF. The variable domain in full, completed from reference TRBV7-2 and TRBJ2-7, reads GAGVSQSPSNKVTEKGKDVELRCDPISGHTALYWYRQSLGQGLEFLIYFQGNSAPDKSGLPSDRFSAERTGGSVSTLTIQRTQQEDSAVYLCASSPSGGTYEQYFGPGTRLTVT.

This clonotype was picked up many times. This sequence joins TRBV6-5 and TRBJ1-1, with TRBD1 as a possible D gene (5 bases). Trimming took 0 bases from V and 5 from J, leaving 7 bases between them. The CDR3 has 13 amino acids. Germline V gene sequence: CDR1 MNHEY, CDR2 SVGAGI. CDR3 sequence (DNA): TGTGCCAGCAGTTACTCGGGGCGGACTGAAGCTTTCTTT. It codes for CASSYSGRTEAFF.

In this sample, this clonotype turned up a few times. The rearrangement uses TRBV28 and TRBJ2-5; 9 bases are a match to TRBD2. The CDR3 runs to 15 residues. Germline CDR1 and CDR2: MDHEN and SYDVKM. The V gene end was trimmed by 6 bases and the J gene end by 5 bases; junction bases not matched to a gene: 10. The CDR3, as DNA: TGTGCCAGCAGGTTGAGCGGGGGGCGAGAGGAGACCCAGTACTTC. Translated: CASRLSGGREETQYF.

This clonotype showed up many times. CDR3 DNA: TGTGCCAGCAGCTTCTACGGGGTGGGTGCAAATGAGCAGTTCTTC. This encodes CASSFYGVGANEQFF. This sequence joins TRBV7-9 and TRBJ2-1, with a possible D match to TRBD2 (5 bases). Germline assignment: CDR1 SEHNR and CDR2 FQNEAQ (reference sequence). V lost 3 bases, J lost 7 bases, and 16 bases lay in between. The CDR3 totals 15 residues.

In its sample, this clonotype was seen many times. The chain combines TRBV7-6 with TRBJ2-1; TRBD2 is a possible D gene (5 bases). The CDR3 is 13 residues long. Germline lookup yields CDR1 SGHVS and CDR2 FNYEAQ. V lost 3 bases and J 6 bases, leaving 9 bases between the germline ends. The CDR3, as DNA: TGTGCCAGCAGCTTTGGACTCACCAATGAGCAGTTCTTC. This translates into CASSFGLTNEQFF.

In its sample, this clonotype was seen a few times. V gene TRBV20-1 combines with J gene TRBJ1-1; D unresolved. The CDR3 consists of 15 residues. The V end lost 0 bases, the J end lost 1 base, and 12 bases lay between the germline ends. CDR1 DFQATT and CDR2 SNEGSKA come from the germline V gene (reference sequence). The CDR3 loop reads CSARDRRWGNTEAFF. The CDR3 bases are TGCAGTGCTAGAGATCGGAGGTGGGGGAACACTGAAGCTTTCTTT.

This clonotype was seen repeatedly, ten times or more. This chain joins TRBV2 and TRBJ1-5, with D uncertain. The CDR3 is 13 residues long. V was trimmed by 7 bases and J by 4 bases, leaving 11 bases between them. The V gene's germline CDR1 is SNHLY and CDR2 FYNNEI. CDR3 sequence: CASNTVENQPQHF. The CDR3 DNA is TGTGCCAGCAATACAGTCGAAAATCAGCCCCAGCATTTT.

The V and J genes are TRBV5-1 and TRBJ2-1, with D unclear. The CDR3 sequence is 16 residues long. V lost 0 bases and J lost 4, with 14 bases in between. Germline CDR1 reads SGHRS; CDR2 reads YFSETQ. The chain's CDR3 is CASSLGYYSLYNEQFF. Here the CDR3 DNA reads TGCGCCAGCAGCTTGGGGTACTACTCCCTATACAATGAGCAGTTCTTC.

The chain links TRBV24-1 to TRBJ2-7, with D unclear. CDR1 is KGHDR and CDR2 is SFDVKD in the germline V gene. V shed 2 bases and J shed 5 bases, with 21 bases lying between them. CDR3 length: 17 amino acids. In nucleotides, the CDR3 is TGTGCCACCAGTGATTCGCCAGCGCCCCGTGGGTGGCACGAGCAGTACTTC. It specifies CATSDSPAPRGWHEQYF.

J is TRBJ2-3 and V is TRBV20-1; D unresolved. Trimming cost V 4 bases and J 2 bases, with 13 bases left between them. This CDR3 has 14 residues. Germline V gives CDR1 DFQATT, CDR2 SNEGSKA (reference sequence). The CDR3 DNA sequence: TGCAGTGCTATCGAAGGCCGTCTCACAGATACGCAGTATTTT. It translates to CSAIEGRLTDTQYF.

This clonotype was counted ten times or more. This sequence joins TRBV6-1 and TRBJ2-7; 8 bases agree with TRBD1. The CDR3 length is 14 residues. V lost 3 bases and J lost 2; bases outside the gene matches: 3. Germline CDR1 and CDR2: MNHNS and SASEGT. CDR3 coding DNA: TGTGCCAGCAGTGACGGACAGGGAACCTACGAGCAGTACTTC. Its protein is CASSDGQGTYEQYF.